This T cell receptor (beta chain) is drawn from a study of T cell clones after liver transplantation. Study results and caveats: Graft donor-reactive T cells may have migrated into the graft rather than being deleted.

The germline V gene encodes CDR1 SGHAT and CDR2 FQNNGV. V was pared by 6 bases and J by 10 bases, with 10 bases of the junction left unmatched. The CDR3 is 15 residues long. Notes on this clone: Its matching antigen is unknown.

The assay was immunoSEQ multiplex PCR, and TCRdb's table has in-frame clones only and misses some. The sample consists of tens of thousands of clones, 60% to 80% of them appearing once. The gene calls are TRBV11-2 and TRBJ1-6; 9 bases are shared with TRBD1. This specimen was CD4+ T cells from blood, taken before liver transplant. The sequence derives from a human donor who received a liver transplant. CDR3 bases: TGTGCCAGCAGTCGAGGGGACAGGGCTGGGTCACCCCTCCACTTT. Its translation is CASSRGDRAGSPLHF.